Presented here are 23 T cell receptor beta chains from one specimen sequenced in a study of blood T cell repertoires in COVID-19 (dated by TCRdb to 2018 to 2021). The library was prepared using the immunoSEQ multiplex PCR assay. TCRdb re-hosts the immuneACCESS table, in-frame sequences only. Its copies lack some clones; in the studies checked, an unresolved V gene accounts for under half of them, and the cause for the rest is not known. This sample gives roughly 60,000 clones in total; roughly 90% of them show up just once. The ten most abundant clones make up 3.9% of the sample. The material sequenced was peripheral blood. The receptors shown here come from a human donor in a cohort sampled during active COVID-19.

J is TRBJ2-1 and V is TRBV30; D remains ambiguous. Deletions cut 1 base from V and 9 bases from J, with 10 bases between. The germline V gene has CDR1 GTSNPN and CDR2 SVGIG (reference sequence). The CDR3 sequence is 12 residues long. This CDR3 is CAWSGPVVEQFF. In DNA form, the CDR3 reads TGTGCCTGGAGTGGGCCAGTTGTTGAGCAGTTCTTC.

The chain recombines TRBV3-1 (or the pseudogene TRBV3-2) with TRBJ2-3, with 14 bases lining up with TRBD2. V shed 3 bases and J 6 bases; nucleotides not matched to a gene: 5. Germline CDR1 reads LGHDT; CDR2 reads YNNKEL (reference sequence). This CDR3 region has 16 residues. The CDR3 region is CASSHRLAGGLDTQYF. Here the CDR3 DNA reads TGTGCCAGCAGCCACCGACTAGCGGGGGGGCTCGATACGCAGTATTTT.

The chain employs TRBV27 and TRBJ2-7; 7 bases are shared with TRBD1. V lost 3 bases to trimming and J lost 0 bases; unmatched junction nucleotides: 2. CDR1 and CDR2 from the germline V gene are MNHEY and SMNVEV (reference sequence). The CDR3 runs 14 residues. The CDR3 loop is CASSLSGGSYEQYF. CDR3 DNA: TGTGCCAGCAGTTTGTCAGGGGGCTCCTACGAGCAGTACTTC.

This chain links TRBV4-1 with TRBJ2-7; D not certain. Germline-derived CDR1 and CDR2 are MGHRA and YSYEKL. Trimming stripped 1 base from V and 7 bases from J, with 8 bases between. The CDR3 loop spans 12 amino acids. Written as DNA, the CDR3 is TGCGCCAGCAGCCAAGTAGCCGGGGAGCAGTACTTC. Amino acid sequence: CASSQVAGEQYF.

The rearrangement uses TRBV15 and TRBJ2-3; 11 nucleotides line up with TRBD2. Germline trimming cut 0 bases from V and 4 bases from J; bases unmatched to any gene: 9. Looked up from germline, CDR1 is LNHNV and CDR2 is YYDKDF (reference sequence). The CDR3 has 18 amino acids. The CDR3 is CATSRDYLAGGPADTQYF. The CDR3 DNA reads TGTGCCACCAGCAGAGATTACTTAGCGGGAGGGCCCGCAGATACGCAGTATTTT.

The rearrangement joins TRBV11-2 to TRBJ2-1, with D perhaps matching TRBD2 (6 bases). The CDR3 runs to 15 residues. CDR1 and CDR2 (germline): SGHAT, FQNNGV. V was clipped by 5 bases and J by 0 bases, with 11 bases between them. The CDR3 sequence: CASSPRESSYNEQFF. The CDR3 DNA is TGTGCCAGCAGCCCTCGGGAGAGCTCCTACAATGAGCAGTTCTTC. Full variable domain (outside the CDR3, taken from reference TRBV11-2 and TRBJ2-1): EAGVAQSPRYKIIEKRQSVAFWCNPISGHATLYWYQQILGQGPKLLIQFQNNGVVDDSQLPKDRFSAERLKGVDSTLKIQPAKLEDSAVYLCASSPRESSYNEQFFGPGTRLTVL.

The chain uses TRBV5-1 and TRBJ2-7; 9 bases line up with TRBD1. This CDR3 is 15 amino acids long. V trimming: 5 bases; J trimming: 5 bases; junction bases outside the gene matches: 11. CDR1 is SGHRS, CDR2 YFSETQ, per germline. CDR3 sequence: CASRMGDRVGHEQYF. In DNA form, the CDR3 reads TGCGCCAGCAGAATGGGGGACAGGGTGGGCCACGAGCAGTACTTC.

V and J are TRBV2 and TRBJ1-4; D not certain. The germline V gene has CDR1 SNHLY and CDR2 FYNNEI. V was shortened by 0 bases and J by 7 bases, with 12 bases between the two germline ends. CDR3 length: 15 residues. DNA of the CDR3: TGTGCCAGCAGTGAAGCTATGGCAGGCAGTGAAAAACTGTTTTTT. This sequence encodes CASSEAMAGSEKLFF.

CDR3 amino acids: CASSEDRGRNTEAFF. The CDR3 bases are TGTGCCAGCAGTGAGGACAGGGGGAGGAACACTGAAGCTTTCTTT. The genes are TRBV25-1 and TRBJ1-1; 10 bases map to TRBD1. There are 15 residues in the CDR3. Germline V gene lookup returns CDR1 MGHDK and CDR2 SYGVNS. The trim removed 3 bases at V and 1 base at J, leaving 2 bases unmatched.

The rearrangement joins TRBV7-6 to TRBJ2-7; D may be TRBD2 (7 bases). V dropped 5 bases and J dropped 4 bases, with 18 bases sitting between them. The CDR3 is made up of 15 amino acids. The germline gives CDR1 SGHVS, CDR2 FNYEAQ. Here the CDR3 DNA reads TGTGCCAGCAGCACACACAAGGGGGGGATTTACGAGCAGTACTTC. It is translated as CASSTHKGGIYEQYF. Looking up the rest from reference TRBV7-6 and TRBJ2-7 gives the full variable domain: GAGVSQSPRYKVTKRGQDVALRCDPISGHVSLYWYRQALGQGPEFLTYFNYEAQQDKSGLPNDRFSAERPEGSISTLTIQRTEQRDSAMYRCASSTHKGGIYEQYFGPGTRLTVT.

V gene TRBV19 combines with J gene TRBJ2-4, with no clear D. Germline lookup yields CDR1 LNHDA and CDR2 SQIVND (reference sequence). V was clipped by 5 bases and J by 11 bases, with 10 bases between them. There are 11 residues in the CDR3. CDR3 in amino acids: CASSRSGLQYF. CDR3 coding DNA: TGTGCCAGTAGTCGGTCGGGTCTTCAGTACTTC.

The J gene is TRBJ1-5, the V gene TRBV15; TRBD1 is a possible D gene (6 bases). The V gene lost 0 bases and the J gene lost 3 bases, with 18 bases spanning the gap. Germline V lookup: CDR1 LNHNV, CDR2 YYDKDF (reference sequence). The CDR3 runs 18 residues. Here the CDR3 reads CATSRDKIIGDTNQPQHF. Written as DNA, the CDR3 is TGTGCCACCAGCAGAGATAAAATAATAGGGGACACCAATCAGCCCCAGCATTTT.

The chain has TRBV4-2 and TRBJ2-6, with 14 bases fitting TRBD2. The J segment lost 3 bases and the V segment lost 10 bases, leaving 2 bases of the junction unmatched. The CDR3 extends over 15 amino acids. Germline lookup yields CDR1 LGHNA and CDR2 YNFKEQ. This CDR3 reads CATGTSGSGANVLTF. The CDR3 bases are TGTGCCACCGGGACTAGCGGGAGTGGGGCCAACGTCCTGACTTTC.

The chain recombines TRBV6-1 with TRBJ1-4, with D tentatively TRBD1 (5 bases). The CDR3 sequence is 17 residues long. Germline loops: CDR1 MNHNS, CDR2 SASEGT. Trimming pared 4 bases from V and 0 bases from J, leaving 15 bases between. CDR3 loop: CASSGGGTEATNEKLFF. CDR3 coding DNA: TGTGCCAGCAGTGGGGGGGGGACCGAGGCAACTAATGAAAAACTGTTTTTT.

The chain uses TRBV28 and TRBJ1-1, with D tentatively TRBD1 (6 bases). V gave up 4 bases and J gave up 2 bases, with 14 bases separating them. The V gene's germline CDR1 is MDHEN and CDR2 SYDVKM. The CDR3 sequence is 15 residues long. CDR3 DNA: TGTGCCAGCAGTTGGGGCGACAGGATTAACACTGAAGCTTTCTTT. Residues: CASSWGDRINTEAFF.

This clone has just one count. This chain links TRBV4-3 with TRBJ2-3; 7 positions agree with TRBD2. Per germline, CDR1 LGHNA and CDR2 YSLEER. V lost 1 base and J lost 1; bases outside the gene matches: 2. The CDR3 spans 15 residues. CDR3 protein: CASSQASGGTDTQYF. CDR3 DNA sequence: TGCGCCAGCAGCCAAGCAAGCGGGGGCACAGATACGCAGTATTTT.

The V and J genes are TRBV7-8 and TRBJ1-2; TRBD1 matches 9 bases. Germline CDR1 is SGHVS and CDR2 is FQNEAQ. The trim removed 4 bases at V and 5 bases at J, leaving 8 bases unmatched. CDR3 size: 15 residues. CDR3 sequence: CASSSIGTGSYGYTF. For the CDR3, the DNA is TGTGCCAGCAGCTCCATCGGGACAGGGTCTTATGGCTACACCTTC.

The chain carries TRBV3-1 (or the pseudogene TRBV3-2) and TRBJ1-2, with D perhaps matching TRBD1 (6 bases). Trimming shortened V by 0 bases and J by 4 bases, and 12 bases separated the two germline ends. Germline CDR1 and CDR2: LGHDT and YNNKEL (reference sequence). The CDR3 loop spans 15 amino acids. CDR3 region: CASSQDPDRFYGYTF. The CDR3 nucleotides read TGTGCCAGCAGCCAAGACCCCGACAGGTTCTATGGCTACACCTTC.

The DNA for the CDR3 is TGCGCCAGCAGCTCAATTACCGGACAGGGTCCCTCCGAGCAGTACTTC. Protein product: CASSSITGQGPSEQYF. V gene TRBV5-1 combines with J gene TRBJ2-7; TRBD1 aligns across 8 bases. With V trimmed by 3 bases and J by 6 bases, 14 bases remained unmatched. CDR1 and CDR2 from the germline V gene are SGHRS and YFSETQ. CDR3 size: 16 residues. Supplemented by reference TRBV5-1 and TRBJ2-7, the full variable domain reads KAGVTQTPRYLIKTRGQQVTLSCSPISGHRSVSWYQQTPGQGLQFLFEYFSETQRNKGNFPGRFSGRQFSNSRSEMNVSTLELGDSALYLCASSSITGQGPSEQYFGPGTRLTVT.

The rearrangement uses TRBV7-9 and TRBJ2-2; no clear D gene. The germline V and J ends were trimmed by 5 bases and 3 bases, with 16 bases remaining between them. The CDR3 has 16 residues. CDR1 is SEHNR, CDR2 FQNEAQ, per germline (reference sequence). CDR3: CASSLKFDPYTGELFF. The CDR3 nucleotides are TGTGCCAGCAGCCTAAAATTTGATCCGTACACCGGGGAGCTGTTTTTT. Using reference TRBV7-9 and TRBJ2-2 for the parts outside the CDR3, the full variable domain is DTGVSQNPRHKITKRGQNVTFRCDPISEHNRLYWYRQTLGQGPEFLTYFQNEAQLEKSRLLSDRFSAERPKGSFSTLEIQRTEQGDSAMYLCASSLKFDPYTGELFFGEGSRLTVL.

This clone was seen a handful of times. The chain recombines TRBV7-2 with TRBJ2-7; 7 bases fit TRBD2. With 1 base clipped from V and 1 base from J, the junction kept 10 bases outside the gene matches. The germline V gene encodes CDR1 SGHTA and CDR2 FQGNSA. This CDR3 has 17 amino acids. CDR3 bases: TGTGCCAGCAGCTTAGTTATCGGGTCTAGCGGATCCTACGAGCAGTACTTC. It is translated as CASSLVIGSSGSYEQYF.

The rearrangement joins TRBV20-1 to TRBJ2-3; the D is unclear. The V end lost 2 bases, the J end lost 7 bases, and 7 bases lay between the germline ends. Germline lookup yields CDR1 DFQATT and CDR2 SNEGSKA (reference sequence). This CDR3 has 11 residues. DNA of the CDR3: TGCAGTGCTAGAAAATCGTATACGCAGTATTTT. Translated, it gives CSARKSYTQYF.

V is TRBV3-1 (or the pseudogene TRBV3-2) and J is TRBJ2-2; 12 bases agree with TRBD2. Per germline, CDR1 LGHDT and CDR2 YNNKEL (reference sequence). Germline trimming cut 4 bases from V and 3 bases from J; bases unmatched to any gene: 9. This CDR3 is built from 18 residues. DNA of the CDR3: TGTGCCAGCAGCCTCCTCCTACTAGCGGGGGGTGACACCGGGGAGCTGTTTTTT. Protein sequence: CASSLLLLAGGDTGELFF.